These T cell receptor beta chains were read from a single sample in a study of blood T cell repertoires in COVID-19. The data were produced by immunoSEQ multiplex PCR, yet TCRdb's version contains in-frame clones alone and is incomplete. The sample includes around 13,000 clones, 75% to 85% of them seen just once. The sample was peripheral blood. The receptors originated from a man aged 35 to 55 with active or convalescent COVID-19. Each CDR3 is given with its conserved first and last residue. Fields, in order: J gene, CDR3 length, V gene, D gene, clone size, CDR3 DNA, CDR3 protein. D genes are given only for firm matches. Only some rows state a clone size, as once, few, many or a class for expanded clones.

J gene: TRBJ2-7; CDR3 length: 14; V gene: TRBV12-5; D gene: TRBD1; clone size: -; CDR3 DNA: TGTGCTAGTGCCACTGACAGGGGTGGTTACGAGCAGTACTTC; CDR3 protein: CASATDRGGYEQYF
J gene: TRBJ1-1; CDR3 length: 15; V gene: TRBV18; D gene: -; clone size: -; CDR3 DNA: TGTGCCAGCCGAGGGAGGGAGGGGAGGAACACTGAAGCTTTCTTT; CDR3 protein: CASRGREGRNTEAFF
J gene: TRBJ2-1; CDR3 length: 15; V gene: TRBV7-2; D gene: TRBD1; clone size: -; CDR3 DNA: TGTGCCAGCAGCTTCCGGGACAGGGGGAGGGATGAGCAGTTCTTC; CDR3 protein: CASSFRDRGRDEQFF
J gene: TRBJ1-5; CDR3 length: 15; V gene: TRBV19; D gene: -; clone size: once; CDR3 DNA: TGTGCCAGTAGTATTTCCCACAGTTTCAATCAGCCCCAGCATTTT; CDR3 protein: CASSISHSFNQPQHF
J gene: TRBJ2-1; CDR3 length: 13; V gene: TRBV7-3; D gene: TRBD2; clone size: -; CDR3 DNA: TGTGCCAGCAGCTCCCTAGCGGGGAATGAGCAGTTCTTC; CDR3 protein: CASSSLAGNEQFF
J gene: TRBJ2-1; CDR3 length: 10; V gene: TRBV6-7; D gene: -; clone size: -; CDR3 DNA: TGTGCCAACCGGGGATGTGAGCAGTTCTTC; CDR3 protein: CANRGCEQFF
J gene: TRBJ1-2; CDR3 length: 15; V gene: TRBV11-2; D gene: TRBD1; clone size: -; CDR3 DNA: TGTGCCAGCAGCTCCTCAGACAGGGGATTAGTAGGCTACACCTTC; CDR3 protein: CASSSSDRGLVGYTF
J gene: TRBJ2-5; CDR3 length: 13; V gene: TRBV29-1; D gene: TRBD1; clone size: -; CDR3 DNA: TGCAGCGTGGGACAGGGGGGGGGAGAGACCCAGTACTTC; CDR3 protein: CSVGQGGGETQYF
J gene: TRBJ2-3; CDR3 length: 14; V gene: TRBV7-3; D gene: -; clone size: once; CDR3 DNA: TGTGCCAGCAGCTTAAATGGGGGCCCCGATACGCAGTATTTT; CDR3 protein: CASSLNGGPDTQYF
J gene: TRBJ2-5; CDR3 length: 16; V gene: TRBV3-1/TRBV3-2; D gene: TRBD2; clone size: -; CDR3 DNA: TGTGCCAGCAGCCAGGGGGGGGGTCGCCTCCAAGAGACCCAGTACTTC; CDR3 protein: CASSQGGGRLQETQYF
J gene: TRBJ1-4; CDR3 length: 15; V gene: TRBV6-6; D gene: TRBD1; clone size: -; CDR3 DNA: TGTGCCAGCAGTTTACAGGGGAGGTCTAATGAAAAACTGTTTTTT; CDR3 protein: CASSLQGRSNEKLFF
J gene: TRBJ2-2; CDR3 length: 17; V gene: TRBV4-2; D gene: TRBD1; clone size: -; CDR3 DNA: TGTGCCAGCAGCCAGGACCACGACAGGGTTGGCACCGGGGAGCTGTTTTTT; CDR3 protein: CASSQDHDRVGTGELFF
J gene: TRBJ1-1; CDR3 length: 15; V gene: TRBV13; D gene: -; clone size: -; CDR3 DNA: TGTGCCAGCAGCTTAAGGGGAAGTATGAACACTGAAGCTTTCTTT; CDR3 protein: CASSLRGSMNTEAFF
J gene: TRBJ1-5; CDR3 length: 16; V gene: TRBV30; D gene: -; clone size: -; CDR3 DNA: TGTGCCTGGAGTCCCGGGTTTGGATATAGCAATCAGCCCCAGCATTTT; CDR3 protein: CAWSPGFGYSNQPQHF
J gene: TRBJ1-4; CDR3 length: 15; V gene: TRBV5-4; D gene: TRBD1; clone size: -; CDR3 DNA: TGTGCCAGCAGCTTCGAGGACAGGCCTAATGAAAAACTGTTTTTT; CDR3 protein: CASSFEDRPNEKLFF
J gene: TRBJ1-2; CDR3 length: 20; V gene: TRBV15; D gene: -; clone size: -; CDR3 DNA: TGTGCCACCAGCAGAGATTGGGGGACTGTACAGGCCTTAACTAACTATGGCTACACCTTC; CDR3 protein: CATSRDWGTVQALTNYGYTF
J gene: TRBJ1-1; CDR3 length: 14; V gene: TRBV12-5; D gene: -; clone size: -; CDR3 DNA: TGTGCTAGTGGTTTGGGCGACAGGAACACTGAAGCTTTCTTT; CDR3 protein: CASGLGDRNTEAFF
J gene: TRBJ2-3; CDR3 length: 13; V gene: TRBV6-5; D gene: TRBD2; clone size: -; CDR3 DNA: TGTGCCAGCAGGATGGAAGCGGGGGCTACGCAGTATTTT; CDR3 protein: CASRMEAGATQYF
J gene: TRBJ1-2; CDR3 length: 11; V gene: TRBV12-3/TRBV12-4; D gene: -; clone size: -; CDR3 DNA: TGTGCCAGCAGTGGCCGGACAGCTAATACCTTC; CDR3 protein: CASSGRTANTF
J gene: TRBJ1-6; CDR3 length: 15; V gene: TRBV2; D gene: -; clone size: -; CDR3 DNA: TGTGCCAGCAGCCACCCCACAGAACCTAATTCACCCCTCCACTTT; CDR3 protein: CASSHPTEPNSPLHF
J gene: TRBJ2-2; CDR3 length: 17; V gene: TRBV9; D gene: -; clone size: -; CDR3 DNA: TGTGCCAGCAGCGTAGGGGGCGACGGGACTCTCGGTTGGGAGCTGTTTTTT; CDR3 protein: CASSVGGDGTLGWELFF
J gene: TRBJ1-5; CDR3 length: 18; V gene: TRBV28; D gene: TRBD1; clone size: -; CDR3 DNA: TGTGCCAGCAGTTTGTTTCTAACCGACAGGGGTAGCAATCAGCCCCAGCATTTT; CDR3 protein: CASSLFLTDRGSNQPQHF
J gene: TRBJ2-5; CDR3 length: 12; V gene: TRBV5-6; D gene: -; clone size: once; CDR3 DNA: TGTGCCAGCGGACAGATTCAAGAGACCCAGTACTTC; CDR3 protein: CASGQIQETQYF
J gene: TRBJ2-7; CDR3 length: 15; V gene: TRBV6-1; D gene: -; clone size: -; CDR3 DNA: TGTGCCAGCAGTGAAGCGCCAGGCGCTACCTACGAGCAGTACTTC; CDR3 protein: CASSEAPGATYEQYF
J gene: TRBJ2-7; CDR3 length: 15; V gene: TRBV4-1; D gene: TRBD2; clone size: -; CDR3 DNA: TGCGCCAGCAGCCAAGAGGGGGGGGTTGGGTACGAGCAGTACTTC; CDR3 protein: CASSQEGGVGYEQYF
J gene: TRBJ2-7; CDR3 length: 16; V gene: TRBV7-9; D gene: TRBD2; clone size: -; CDR3 DNA: TGTGCCAGCAGCCCTTCAAGCGGGAGTGCCTACTACGAGCAGTACTTC; CDR3 protein: CASSPSSGSAYYEQYF
J gene: TRBJ2-5; CDR3 length: 14; V gene: TRBV13; D gene: TRBD1; clone size: -; CDR3 DNA: TGTGCCAGCAGCTCCGGACAGGGGGACGAGACCCAGTACTTC; CDR3 protein: CASSSGQGDETQYF
J gene: TRBJ2-1; CDR3 length: 15; V gene: TRBV19; D gene: TRBD2; clone size: once; CDR3 DNA: TGTGCCAGTAGTCCCCTAGCGGGGGGAAACAATGAGCAGTTCTTC; CDR3 protein: CASSPLAGGNNEQFF
J gene: TRBJ2-5; CDR3 length: 14; V gene: TRBV5-1; D gene: TRBD2; clone size: -; CDR3 DNA: TGCGCCAGCAGCATCGGGACTATACAAGAGACCCAGTACTTC; CDR3 protein: CASSIGTIQETQYF
J gene: TRBJ1-5; CDR3 length: 14; V gene: TRBV7-2; D gene: -; clone size: -; CDR3 DNA: TGTGCCAGCGGCACCTCCTTTGACAATCAGCCCCAGCATTTT; CDR3 protein: CASGTSFDNQPQHF
J gene: TRBJ2-1; CDR3 length: 12; V gene: TRBV12-3/TRBV12-4; D gene: -; clone size: -; CDR3 DNA: TGTGCCAGCAGTCCCACGACCTCGGGTCGGTTCTTC; CDR3 protein: CASSPTTSGRFF
J gene: TRBJ1-6; CDR3 length: 16; V gene: TRBV2; D gene: TRBD1; clone size: few; CDR3 DNA: TGTGCCAGCAGGGGGGGACAGCGGTTCTATAATTCACCCCTCCACTTT; CDR3 protein: CASRGGQRFYNSPLHF
J gene: TRBJ1-3; CDR3 length: 14; V gene: TRBV5-1; D gene: -; clone size: few; CDR3 DNA: TGCGCCAGCAATGAGGGATCGGGCGGAAACACCATATATTTT; CDR3 protein: CASNEGSGGNTIYF
J gene: TRBJ2-5; CDR3 length: 16; V gene: TRBV4-3; D gene: -; clone size: -; CDR3 DNA: TGCGCCAGCAGCCAAGTATTAGTAAGCCGCAAGGAGACCCAGTACTTC; CDR3 protein: CASSQVLVSRKETQYF
J gene: TRBJ1-6; CDR3 length: 14; V gene: TRBV3-1/TRBV3-2; D gene: -; clone size: -; CDR3 DNA: TGTGCCAGCAGCTGGCGTGGGGGGGATTCACCCCTCCACTTT; CDR3 protein: CASSWRGGDSPLHF
J gene: TRBJ2-5; CDR3 length: 13; V gene: TRBV12-3/TRBV12-4; D gene: TRBD2; clone size: -; CDR3 DNA: TGTGCCAGCAGAAGGACTAGGGAAGAGACCCAGTACTTC; CDR3 protein: CASRRTREETQYF
J gene: TRBJ2-3; CDR3 length: 13; V gene: TRBV6-4; D gene: TRBD2; clone size: -; CDR3 DNA: TGTGCCAGCAGCGGGGGGGCCACAGATACGCAGTATTTT; CDR3 protein: CASSGGATDTQYF
J gene: TRBJ1-1; CDR3 length: 16; V gene: TRBV3-1/TRBV3-2; D gene: -; clone size: -; CDR3 DNA: TGTGCCAGCAGCCAACTGGGGGGGACCATGAACACTGAAGCTTTCTTT; CDR3 protein: CASSQLGGTMNTEAFF
J gene: TRBJ1-4; CDR3 length: 13; V gene: TRBV24-1; D gene: -; clone size: -; CDR3 DNA: TGTGCCACCAGTGACGGGGTCAATGAAAAACTGTTTTTT; CDR3 protein: CATSDGVNEKLFF
J gene: TRBJ1-4; CDR3 length: 15; V gene: TRBV2; D gene: -; clone size: -; CDR3 DNA: TGTGCCAGCAGAAAGGCGGGGGGTGATAATGAAAAACTGTTTTTT; CDR3 protein: CASRKAGGDNEKLFF
J gene: TRBJ1-4; CDR3 length: 15; V gene: TRBV30; D gene: -; clone size: once; CDR3 DNA: TGTGCCTGGAGTGTAAAGGGGGCAACTAATGAAAAACTGTTTTTT; CDR3 protein: CAWSVKGATNEKLFF